A single sample is the source of the 12 T cell receptor beta chains below, sequenced in a study of CD8+ T cells in alopecia areata. After isolation, RNA underwent reverse transcription to generate cDNA as the sequencing template. Only in-frame clones appear in the TCRdb table, and some are missing; sequencing was by immunoSEQ multiplex PCR. The table records 130,000 or so clones, more than 40% of them present only once. Material: CD8+ T cells sorted from blood, obtained at week 0. The receptors originated from a human donor with alopecia areata.

The gene calls are TRBV6-6 and TRBJ1-2, with D unclear. This CDR3 spans 13 amino acids. V lost 7 bases, J lost 4 bases, and 13 bases lay in between. CDR1 and CDR2 (germline): MNHNY, SVGAGI (reference sequence). CDR3 in DNA: TGTGCCAGCACCCCAACAGCTCTCTATGGCTACACCTTC. Translating gives CASTPTALYGYTF.

This sequence joins TRBV6-5 and TRBJ2-1, with D perhaps assigned TRBD1 or TRBD2 (5 bases each). Trimming took off 2 bases at V and 12 bases at J, with 17 bases between the two ends. This CDR3 is 14 amino acids long. The germline gives CDR1 MNHEY, CDR2 SVGAGI. The CDR3 protein is CASSYLPGTVGQFF. CDR3 nucleotide sequence: TGTGCCAGCAGTTACCTCCCGGGGACCGTGGGGCAGTTCTTC.

This chain joins TRBV27 and TRBJ1-1; possibly TRBD1 for D (6 bases). Trimming shortened V by 6 bases and J by 5 bases, and 16 bases separated the two germline ends. The germline gives CDR1 MNHEY, CDR2 SMNVEV (reference sequence). The CDR3 runs 14 residues. CDR3 region: CASSQRQDGTEAFF. Written as DNA, the CDR3 is TGTGCCAGCAGCCAGAGACAGGATGGTACTGAAGCTTTCTTT.

The rearrangement links TRBV27 to TRBJ1-5, with D maybe TRBD1 (5 bases). Between the trimmed V and J ends, which lost 4 bases and 5 bases, there was a span of 6 bases. Germline V CDR1 and CDR2: MNHEY, SMNVEV (reference sequence). This CDR3 is 12 amino acids long. CDR3 in amino acids: CASSSGYQPQHF. The CDR3 nucleotides are TGTGCCAGCAGTTCAGGGTATCAGCCCCAGCATTTT.

There are a few counts of this clone. This chain connects TRBV27 to TRBJ1-6; TRBD1 agrees at 10 bases. This CDR3 comprises 14 residues. The J segment lost 10 bases and the V segment lost 4 bases, leaving 4 bases of the junction unmatched. Per the germline V gene, CDR1 is MNHEY and CDR2 is SMNVEV (reference sequence). The CDR3 coding sequence is TGTGCCAGCAGTTCGACAGGGGGCCGGTCACCCCTCCACTTT. Translating it yields CASSSTGGRSPLHF.

This chain links TRBV4-1 with TRBJ1-4, with no clear D. Germline CDR1 reads MGHRA; CDR2 reads YSYEKL. V shed 0 bases and J shed 6 bases, with 17 bases lying between them. The CDR3 covers 17 residues. CDR3 sequence reads: CASSQDPGREEDEKLFF. The CDR3 DNA sequence: TGCGCCAGCAGCCAAGACCCTGGGAGGGAGGAGGATGAAAAACTGTTTTTT.

The rearrangement uses TRBV29-1 and TRBJ1-2, with unresolved D. V shed 7 bases and J shed 4 bases, with 10 bases lying between them. The CDR3 runs to 11 residues. Germline V gene sequence: CDR1 SQVTM, CDR2 ANQGSEA. The CDR3 DNA reads as TGCAGCGCCTTGGGCCCCTATGGCTACACCTTC. It translates to CSALGPYGYTF.

The chain has TRBV11-2 and TRBJ2-7; perhaps TRBD2 as D (5 bases). The CDR3 sequence is 12 residues long. Trimming stripped 5 bases from V and 0 bases from J, with 5 bases between. Germline V gene data show CDR1 as SGHAT and CDR2 as FQNNGV. This chain's CDR3 is CASSDYSYEQYF. Here the CDR3 DNA reads TGTGCCAGCAGCGACTACTCCTACGAGCAGTACTTC.

This clone was detected once. The rearrangement joins TRBV7-8 to TRBJ1-5; TRBD1 matches 7 bases. The CDR3 spans 15 residues. J gave up 2 bases and V 4 bases, and 5 bases lay outside the gene matches. Germline lookup yields CDR1 SGHVS and CDR2 FQNEAQ. Here the CDR3 reads CASSYRQGGNQPQHF. The CDR3 DNA sequence: TGTGCCAGCAGCTACCGACAGGGAGGCAATCAGCCCCAGCATTTT. The entire variable domain, with the rest obtained from reference TRBV7-8 and TRBJ1-5, is as follows: GAGVSQSPRYKVAKRGQDVALRCDPISGHVSLFWYQQALGQGPEFLTYFQNEAQLDKSGLPSDRFFAERPEGSVSTLKIQRTQQEDSAVYLCASSYRQGGNQPQHFGDGTRLSIL.

This clone was counted only a few times. The chain has TRBV4-2 and TRBJ2-7; TRBD2 agrees at 7 bases. The germline gives CDR1 LGHNA, CDR2 YNFKEQ. Germline trimming cut 0 bases from V and 0 bases from J; bases unmatched to any gene: 5. The CDR3 extends over 16 amino acids. The CDR3 sequence is CASSQDGSGGSYEQYF. In DNA, the CDR3 is TGTGCCAGCAGCCAAGATGGGTCGGGGGGCTCCTACGAGCAGTACTTC.

This chain joins TRBV27 and TRBJ2-1, with D hard to call. The CDR3 runs 14 residues. In germline, CDR1 is MNHEY, CDR2 SMNVEV (reference sequence). Trimming removed 7 bases at V and 0 bases at J, with 10 bases between. CDR3 region: CASTLTGSYNEQFF. CDR3 coding DNA: TGTGCCAGCACCCTTACGGGCTCCTACAATGAGCAGTTCTTC.

A few counts support this clone. The chain uses TRBV6-5 and TRBJ1-2; D call uncertain. The CDR3 runs 11 residues. Germline V gene sequence: CDR1 MNHEY, CDR2 SVGAGI. V lost 6 bases to trimming and J lost 6 bases, with 8 bases between them. In nucleotides, the CDR3 is TGTGCCAGCAGCTCTCCGGATGGCTACACCTTC. Its translation: CASSSPDGYTF.